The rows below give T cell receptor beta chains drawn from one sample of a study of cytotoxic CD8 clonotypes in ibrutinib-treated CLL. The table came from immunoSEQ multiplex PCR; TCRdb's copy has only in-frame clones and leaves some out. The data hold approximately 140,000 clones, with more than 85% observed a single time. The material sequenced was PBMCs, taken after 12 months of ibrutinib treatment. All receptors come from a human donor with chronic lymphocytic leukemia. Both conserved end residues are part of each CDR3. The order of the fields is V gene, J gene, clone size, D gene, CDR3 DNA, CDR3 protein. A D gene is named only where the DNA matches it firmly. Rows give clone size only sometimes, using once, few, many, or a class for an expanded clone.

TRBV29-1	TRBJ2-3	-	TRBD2	TGCAGCGTCGGACTAGCGGTGGATACGCAGTATTTT	CSVGLAVDTQYF
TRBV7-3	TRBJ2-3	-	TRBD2	TGTGCCAGCAGCCTGAAACCGACTAGCGGGAGCACAGATACGCAGTATTTT	CASSLKPTSGSTDTQYF
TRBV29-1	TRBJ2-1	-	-	TGCAGCGTTCAGGGACGGAATGAGCAGTTCTTC	CSVQGRNEQFF
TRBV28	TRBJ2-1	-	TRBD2	TGTGCCAGCTATGCCCTAGGGGCGGGAGGGCCGTCCTACAATGAGCAGTTCTTC	CASYALGAGGPSYNEQFF
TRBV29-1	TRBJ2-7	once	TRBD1	TGCAGCGTTGGAGAAGATGGCAGGGGGCCTTTGGAGCAGTACTTC	CSVGEDGRGPLEQYF
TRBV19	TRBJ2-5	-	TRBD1	TGTGCCAGTAGTATGACAGGGGGGATGGAGACCCAGTACTTC	CASSMTGGMETQYF
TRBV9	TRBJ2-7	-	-	TGTGCCAGCAGCGCCCGGGACATGAGCTCCTACGAGCAGTACTTC	CASSARDMSSYEQYF
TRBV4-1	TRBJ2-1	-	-	TGCGCCAGCAGCCAAGAGCAGGGATCCTTCTACAATGAGCAGTTCTTC	CASSQEQGSFYNEQFF
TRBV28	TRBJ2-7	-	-	TGTGCCAGCAGTGACCCCTCCTACGAGCAGTACTTC	CASSDPSYEQYF
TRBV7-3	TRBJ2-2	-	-	TGTGCCAGCCGGGGGGCCGGGAACACCGGGGAGCTGTTTTTT	CASRGAGNTGELFF
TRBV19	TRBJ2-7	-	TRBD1	TGTGCCAGTAGTTCCTTCACAGGGGGCTTTTACGAGCAGTACTTC	CASSSFTGGFYEQYF
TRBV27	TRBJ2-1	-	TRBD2	TGTGCCAGCAGTCTAACACCGCGCCTAGCGGGTGTATACAATGAGCAGTTCTTC	CASSLTPRLAGVYNEQFF
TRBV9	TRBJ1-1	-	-	TGTGCCAGCAGCGTAGCGCCAGGGGTTGACGAGGGGGAAGCTTTCTTT	CASSVAPGVDEGEAFF
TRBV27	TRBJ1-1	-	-	TGTGCCAGCAGTTTATCGACAGCTAACACTGAAGCTTTCTTT	CASSLSTANTEAFF
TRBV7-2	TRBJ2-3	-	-	TGTGCCAGCAGCTTAGAGTCGGTCTCGGCGCAGTATTTT	CASSLESVSAQYF
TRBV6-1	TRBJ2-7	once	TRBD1	TGTGCCAGCAGGGACAGGGCCTTGATAGAGCAGTACTTC	CASRDRALIEQYF
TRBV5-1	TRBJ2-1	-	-	TGCGCCAGCGTAGCGGGGGCAGGGGGCGACTACAATGAGCAGTTCTTC	CASVAGAGGDYNEQFF
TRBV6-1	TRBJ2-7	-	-	TGTGCCAGCAGTGACCTCCGGGACATACCCTCCTACGAGCAGTACTTC	CASSDLRDIPSYEQYF
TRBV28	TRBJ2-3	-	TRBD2	TGTGCCAGCAGTTTGCCAGCGGGATACACAGATACGCAGTATTTT	CASSLPAGYTDTQYF
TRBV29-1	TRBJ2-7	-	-	TGCAGCGTCGGACTCTTAAATACCTACGAGCAGTACTTC	CSVGLLNTYEQYF
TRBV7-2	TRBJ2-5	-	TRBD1	TGTGCCAGCAGGGGTACCGGGACAGTTCAAGAGACCCAGTACTTC	CASRGTGTVQETQYF
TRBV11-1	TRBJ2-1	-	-	TGTGCCAGCAGCTTCGGGGCTAGCTTAGAATCTTACAATGAGCAGTTCTTC	CASSFGASLESYNEQFF
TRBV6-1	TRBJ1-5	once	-	TGTGCCAGCAGTGAAGCTGGTGCAGGGAGGCAGCCCCAGCATTTT	CASSEAGAGRQPQHF
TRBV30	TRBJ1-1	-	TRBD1	TGTGCCTGGGGCCGAACAGGGGTGGCTGAAGCTTTCTTT	CAWGRTGVAEAFF
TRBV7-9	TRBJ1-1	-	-	TGTGCCAGCAGCACGAACACTGAAGCTTTCTTT	CASSTNTEAFF
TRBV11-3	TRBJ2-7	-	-	TGTGCCAGCAGCTTAAGGGGTACCTCCTACGAGCAGTACTTC	CASSLRGTSYEQYF
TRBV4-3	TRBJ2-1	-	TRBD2	TGCGCCAGCAGCCAACACAGCGGGAGTAATGAGCAGTTCTTC	CASSQHSGSNEQFF
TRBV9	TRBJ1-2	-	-	TGTGCCAGCAGCGCGACGAGGGACGAGGTTGGAGGGGGCTACACCTTC	CASSATRDEVGGGYTF
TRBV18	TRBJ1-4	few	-	TGTGCCAGCTCACCAGGGAGTGATGAAAAACTGTTTTTT	CASSPGSDEKLFF
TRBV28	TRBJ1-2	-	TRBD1	TGTGCCAGCACGAACCTAGGGGGCGCAGGCTATGGCTACACCTTC	CASTNLGGAGYGYTF
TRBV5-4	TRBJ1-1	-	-	TGTGCCAGCAGCTCGCCCGGGCTCGAGAATGAAGCTTTCTTT	CASSSPGLENEAFF
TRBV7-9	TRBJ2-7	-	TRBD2	TGTGCCAGCAGTTCTACTAGCGGAAACTACGAGCAGTACTTC	CASSSTSGNYEQYF
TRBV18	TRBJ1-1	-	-	TGTGCCAGCTCACCACCTCTCTCTACCAGTGAAGCTTTCTTT	CASSPPLSTSEAFF
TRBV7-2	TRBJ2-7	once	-	TGTGCCAGCAGCCCCCGGTTAGCGGAAGGGCACGAGCAGTACTTC	CASSPRLAEGHEQYF
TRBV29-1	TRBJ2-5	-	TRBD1	TGCAGCGTCGGACAGGGGGCTGAGACCCAGTACTTC	CSVGQGAETQYF
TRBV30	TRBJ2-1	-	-	TGTGCCTGGACGGAAAGGGTTGAGGGTTATGAGCAGTTCTTC	CAWTERVEGYEQFF
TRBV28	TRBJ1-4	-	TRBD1	TGTGCCAGCAGTTTGACAGGGACTAATGAAAAACTGTTTTTT	CASSLTGTNEKLFF
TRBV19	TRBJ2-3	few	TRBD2	TGTGCCAGTTCCGGGACTAGCGGGAGTTTAACGCAGTATTTT	CASSGTSGSLTQYF
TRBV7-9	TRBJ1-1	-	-	TGTGCCAGCAGCTTAGCGGAGGGAGTCCCTGAAGCTTTCTTT	CASSLAEGVPEAFF
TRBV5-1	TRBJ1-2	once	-	TGCGCCAGCAGCGCCGACCGGGGCCTAGGCGATGGCTACACCTTC	CASSADRGLGDGYTF
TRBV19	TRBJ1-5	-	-	TGTGCCAGTAGCGATAGCGGAGTGCTAGGCAATCAGCCCCAGCATTTT	CASSDSGVLGNQPQHF
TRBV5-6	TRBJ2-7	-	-	TGTGCCAGCAGCTTGTGGCGGGACTCCTACGAGCAGTACTTC	CASSLWRDSYEQYF
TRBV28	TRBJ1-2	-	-	TGTGCCAGCTGGGCCTATGGCTACACCTTC	CASWAYGYTF
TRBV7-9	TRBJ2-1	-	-	TGTGCCAGCAGCGCGGGACACCCTAGCGGTAACGAGCAGTTCTTC	CASSAGHPSGNEQFF
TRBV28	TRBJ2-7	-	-	TGTGCCAGCAGTTGGAGTGAGACAAACTACGAGCAGTACTTC	CASSWSETNYEQYF
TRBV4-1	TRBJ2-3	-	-	TGCGCCAGCAGCCAAGCGGAGGACAGCCTCACAGATACGCAGTATTTT	CASSQAEDSLTDTQYF
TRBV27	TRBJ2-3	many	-	TGTGCCAGCAGTTTATCGGTCGGGGCGCAGTATTTT	CASSLSVGAQYF
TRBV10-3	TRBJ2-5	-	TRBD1	TGTGCCATCAGTGACTTAACAGGGGTGGAAGAGACCCAGTACTTC	CAISDLTGVEETQYF
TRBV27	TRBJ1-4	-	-	TGTGCCAGCAGCCCGGCTGGCACAACTAATGAAAAACTGTTTTTT	CASSPAGTTNEKLFF
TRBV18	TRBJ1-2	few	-	TGTGCCAGCTCACCAGGGGACCATGGCTACACCTTC	CASSPGDHGYTF
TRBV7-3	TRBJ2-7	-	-	TGTGCCAGCAGCTTAAACGGGCCGAACTACGAGCAGTACTTC	CASSLNGPNYEQYF
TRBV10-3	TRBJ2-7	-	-	TGTGCCATCTCCCTATCTAGGACTGATGTCTCCTACGAGCAGTACTTC	CAISLSRTDVSYEQYF
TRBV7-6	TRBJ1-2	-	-	TGTGCCAGCAGCCCCGACGGGGGATGGGGCCCCTATGGCTACACCTTC	CASSPDGGWGPYGYTF
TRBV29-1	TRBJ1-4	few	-	TGCAGCGTTGTGACAAGTAGGGGGGGGAATGAAAAACTGTTTTTT	CSVVTSRGGNEKLFF
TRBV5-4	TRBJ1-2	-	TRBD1	TGTGCCAGCAGCTTAGTCCGGGACAGTGACTATGGCTACACCTTC	CASSLVRDSDYGYTF